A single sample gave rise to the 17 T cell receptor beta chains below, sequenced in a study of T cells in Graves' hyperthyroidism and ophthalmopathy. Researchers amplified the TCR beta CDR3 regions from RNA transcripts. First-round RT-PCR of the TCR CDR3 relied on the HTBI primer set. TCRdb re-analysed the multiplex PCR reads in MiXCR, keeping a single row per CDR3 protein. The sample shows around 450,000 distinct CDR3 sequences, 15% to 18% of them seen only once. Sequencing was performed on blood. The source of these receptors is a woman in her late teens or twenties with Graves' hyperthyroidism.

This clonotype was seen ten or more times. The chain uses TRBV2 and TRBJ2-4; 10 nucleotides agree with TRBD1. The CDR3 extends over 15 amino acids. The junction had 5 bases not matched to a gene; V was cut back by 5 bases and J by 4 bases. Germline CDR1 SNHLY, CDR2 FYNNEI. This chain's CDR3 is CASSQGDRGKNIQYF. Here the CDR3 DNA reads TGTGCCAGCAGTCAAGGGGACAGGGGAAAAAACATTCAGTACTTC.

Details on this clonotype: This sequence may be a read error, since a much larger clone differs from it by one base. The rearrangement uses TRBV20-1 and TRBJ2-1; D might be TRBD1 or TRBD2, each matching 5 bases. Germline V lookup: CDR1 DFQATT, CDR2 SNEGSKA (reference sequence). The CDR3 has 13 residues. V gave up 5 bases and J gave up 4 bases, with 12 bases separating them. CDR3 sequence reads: CSASAGSYNEQFF. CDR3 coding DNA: TGCAGTGCTTCGGCAGGGAGTTACAATGAGCAGTTCTTC.

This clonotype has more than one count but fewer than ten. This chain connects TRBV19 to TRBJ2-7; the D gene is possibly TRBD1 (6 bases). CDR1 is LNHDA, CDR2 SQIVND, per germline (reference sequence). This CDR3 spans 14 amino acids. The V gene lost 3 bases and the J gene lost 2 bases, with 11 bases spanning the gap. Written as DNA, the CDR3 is TGTGCCAGTAGTATCTCACAGGGACCCTACGAGCAGTACTTC. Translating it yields CASSISQGPYEQYF.

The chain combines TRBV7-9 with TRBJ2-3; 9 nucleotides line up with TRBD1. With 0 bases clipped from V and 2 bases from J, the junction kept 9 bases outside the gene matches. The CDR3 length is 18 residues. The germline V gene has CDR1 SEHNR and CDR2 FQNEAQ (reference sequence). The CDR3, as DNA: TGTGCCAGCAGCTTAGCCCCCCGGGACAGGGACTACACAGATACGCAGTATTTT. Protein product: CASSLAPRDRDYTDTQYF.

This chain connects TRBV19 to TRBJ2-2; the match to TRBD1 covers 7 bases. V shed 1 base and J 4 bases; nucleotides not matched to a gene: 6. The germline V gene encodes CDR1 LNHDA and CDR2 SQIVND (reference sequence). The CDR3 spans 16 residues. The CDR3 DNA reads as TGTGCCAGTAGTATAGGTACAGGGGAGAGCACCGGGGAGCTGTTTTTT. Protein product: CASSIGTGESTGELFF.

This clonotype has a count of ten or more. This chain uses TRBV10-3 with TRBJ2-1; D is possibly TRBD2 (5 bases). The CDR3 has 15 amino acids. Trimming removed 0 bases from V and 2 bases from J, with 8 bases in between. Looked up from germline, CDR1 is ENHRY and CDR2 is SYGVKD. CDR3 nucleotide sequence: TGTGCCATCAGTGAGTCCACTAGACCCTACAATGAGCAGTTCTTC. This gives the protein CAISESTRPYNEQFF.

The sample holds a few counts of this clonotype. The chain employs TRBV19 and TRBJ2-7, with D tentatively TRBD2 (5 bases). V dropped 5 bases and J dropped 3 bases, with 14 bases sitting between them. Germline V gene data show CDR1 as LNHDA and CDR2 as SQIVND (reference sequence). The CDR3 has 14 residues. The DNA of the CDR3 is TGTGCCAGTAGTCCCGGAGGTTCTCTCTACGAGCAGTACTTC. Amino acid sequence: CASSPGGSLYEQYF.

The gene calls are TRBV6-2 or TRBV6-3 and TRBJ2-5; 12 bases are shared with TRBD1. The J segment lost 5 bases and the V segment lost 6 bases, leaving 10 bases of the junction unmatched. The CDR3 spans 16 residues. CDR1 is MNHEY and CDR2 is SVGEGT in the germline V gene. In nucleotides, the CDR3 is TGTGCCAGCAGAGTCCCCGGGACAGGGGGCTCGGAGACCCAGTACTTC. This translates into CASRVPGTGGSETQYF.

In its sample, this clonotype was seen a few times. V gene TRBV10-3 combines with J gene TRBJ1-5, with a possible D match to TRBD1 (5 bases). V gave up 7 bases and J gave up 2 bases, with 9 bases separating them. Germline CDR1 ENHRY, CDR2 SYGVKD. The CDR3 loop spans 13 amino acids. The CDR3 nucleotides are TGTGCCATCAACCAGGGCGGCAATCAGCCCCAGCATTTT. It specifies CAINQGGNQPQHF.

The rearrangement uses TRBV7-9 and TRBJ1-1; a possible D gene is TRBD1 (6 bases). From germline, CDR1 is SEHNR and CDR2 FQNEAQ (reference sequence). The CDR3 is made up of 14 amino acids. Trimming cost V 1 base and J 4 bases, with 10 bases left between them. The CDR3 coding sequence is TGTGCCAGCAGCTTAGAGACAGGTCCCACTGAAGCTTTCTTT. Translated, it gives CASSLETGPTEAFF.

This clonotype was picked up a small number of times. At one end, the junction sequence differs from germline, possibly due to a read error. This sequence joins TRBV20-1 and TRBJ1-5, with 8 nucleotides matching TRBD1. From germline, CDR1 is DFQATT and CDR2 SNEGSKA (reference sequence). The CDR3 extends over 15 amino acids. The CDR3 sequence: CSARLGTGNNQLQHF. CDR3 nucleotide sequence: TGCAGTGCTAGACTCGGGACAGGCAACAATCAGCTCCAGCATTTT.

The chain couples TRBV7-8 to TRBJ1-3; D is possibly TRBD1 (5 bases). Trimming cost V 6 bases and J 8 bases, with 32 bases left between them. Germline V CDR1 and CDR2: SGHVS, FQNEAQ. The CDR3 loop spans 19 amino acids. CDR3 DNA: TGTGCCAGCAGTCCTATCTCCGGGACGGCCATCTCCCCGCGATACACCATATATTTT. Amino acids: CASSPISGTAISPRYTIYF. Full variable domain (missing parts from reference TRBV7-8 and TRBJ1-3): GAGVSQSPRYKVAKRGQDVALRCDPISGHVSLFWYQQALGQGPEFLTYFQNEAQLDKSGLPSDRFFAERPEGSVSTLKIQRTQQEDSAVYLCASSPISGTAISPRYTIYFGEGSWLTVV.

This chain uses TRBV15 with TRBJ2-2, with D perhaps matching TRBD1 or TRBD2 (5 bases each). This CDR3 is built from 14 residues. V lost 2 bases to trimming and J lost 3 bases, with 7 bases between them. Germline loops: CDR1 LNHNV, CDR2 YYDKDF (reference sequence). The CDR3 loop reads CATSRRGDTGELFF. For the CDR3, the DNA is TGTGCCACCAGCAGACGGGGCGACACCGGGGAGCTGTTTTTT.

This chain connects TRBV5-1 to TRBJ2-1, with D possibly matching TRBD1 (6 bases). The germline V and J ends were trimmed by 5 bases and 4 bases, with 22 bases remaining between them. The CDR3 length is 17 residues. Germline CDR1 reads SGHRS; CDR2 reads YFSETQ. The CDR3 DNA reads TGCGCCAGCAGTCCCCATGAGTCAGGGGACGGTTACAATGAGCAGTTCTTC. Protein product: CASSPHESGDGYNEQFF.

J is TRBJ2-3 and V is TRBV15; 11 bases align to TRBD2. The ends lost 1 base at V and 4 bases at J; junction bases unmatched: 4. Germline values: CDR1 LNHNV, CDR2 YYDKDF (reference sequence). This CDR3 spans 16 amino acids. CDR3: CATSRASGGMADTQYF. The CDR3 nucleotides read TGTGCCACCAGCAGAGCTAGCGGGGGGATGGCAGATACGCAGTATTTT.

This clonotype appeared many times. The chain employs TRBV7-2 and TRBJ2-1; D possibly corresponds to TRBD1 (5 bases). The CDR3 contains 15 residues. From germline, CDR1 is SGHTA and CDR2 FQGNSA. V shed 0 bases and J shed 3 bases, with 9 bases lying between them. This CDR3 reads CASSLAVRVYNEQFF. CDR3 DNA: TGTGCCAGCAGCTTAGCGGTCAGGGTCTACAATGAGCAGTTCTTC.

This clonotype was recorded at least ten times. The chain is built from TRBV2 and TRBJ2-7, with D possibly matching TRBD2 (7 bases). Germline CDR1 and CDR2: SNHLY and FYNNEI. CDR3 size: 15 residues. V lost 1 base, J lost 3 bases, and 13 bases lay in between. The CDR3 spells CASSEGGGQYYEQYF. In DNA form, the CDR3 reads TGTGCCAGCAGTGAAGGGGGGGGGCAGTACTACGAGCAGTACTTC.